A single T cell receptor (beta chain) is shown here with its context. This clonotype was seen ten or more times. Its antigen target is currently unknown. Base qualities are not at hand, and no much larger clone is one base apart. The data are from a study of T cell repertoires in cytomegalovirus infection (dated by TCRdb to between 2017 and 2020). Study-level background: The peptide stimulations were aimed at well-studied HLA-B-restricted epitopes as well as recently identified HLA-C-restricted CMV epitopes, whose presentation resists viral immunomodulation. Because public TCR beta signatures pointed to carriage of CMV infection together with the matching HLA type, the HLA type of each donor mattered for the analysis.

Results and caveats for the whole study, not just this receptor: The ex vivo response was dominated by HLA-C-restricted CMV-specific TCR beta clonotypes, and the single most frequent clonotype in two of eight donors was supplied by these HLA-C-restricted clonotypes. Cumulative frequency of public TCR beta family members discriminated carriers of CMV infection plus the relevant HLA type in this cohort and an independent roughly 340-donor cohort.

Trimming removed 8 bases from V and 9 bases from J; the gene matches leave 13 bases unexplained. Inclusive of the bounding cysteine and phenylalanine, the CDR3 is 15 residues long. Just the 45-base CDR3 DNA is kept, in frame starting at base 1. From a lookup of the germline V gene, CDR1 and CDR2 are SGHTA and FQGNSA. The treatment or condition label on this specimen signifies: in vitro stimulation with specific CMV peptide epitopes to enrich CMV-specific T cells. The data were produced on an Illumina HiSeq 1500. TCRdb trimmed public reads at Q25 via fastp, called clones via MiXCR and kept in-frame beta chains. Rows with one shared CDR3 protein collapse into an entry with the most common genes and DNA. Across this sample there are about 700,000 distinct CDR3 sequences, with around 32% seen only once. The top ten constitute 15% to 20% of the sample.

The input for sequencing was cultured PBMCs, taken from culture after CMV antigen stimulation. The chain links TRBV7-2 with TRBJ1-6; TRBD1 lines up with 7 middle nucleotides. The receptor was derived from a human donor in good health (CMV status not recorded). Some clones in this sample may be carry-over from other donors' samples. The nucleotide sequence is TGTGCCAGCGGGGGACAGTTACAATTAAGTTCACCCCTCCACTTT. The encoded protein is CASGGQLQLSSPLHF.